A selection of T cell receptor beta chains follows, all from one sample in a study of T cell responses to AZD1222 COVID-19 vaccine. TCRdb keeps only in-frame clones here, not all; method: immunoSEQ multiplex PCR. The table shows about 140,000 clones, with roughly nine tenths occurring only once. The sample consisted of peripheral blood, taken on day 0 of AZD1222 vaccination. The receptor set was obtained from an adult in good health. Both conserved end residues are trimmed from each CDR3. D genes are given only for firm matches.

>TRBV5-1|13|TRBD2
ASSLESGRYNEQF
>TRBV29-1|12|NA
SALGSPGVTEAF
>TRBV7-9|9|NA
ASSFQETQY
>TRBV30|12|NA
AWRQGGPVAEAF
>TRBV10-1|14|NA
ASSETLDGANYGYT
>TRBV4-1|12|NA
ASSQDGILYEQY
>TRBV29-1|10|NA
SVEVENYGYT
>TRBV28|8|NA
ASSFGGYT
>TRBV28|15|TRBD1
AIGIDRGLPLNYGYT
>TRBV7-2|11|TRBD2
ASSLGLAGEQF
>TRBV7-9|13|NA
ASSAQMGTNEKLF
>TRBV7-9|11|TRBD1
ASSSQTGQAAF
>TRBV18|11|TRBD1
ASSPDRDGKLF
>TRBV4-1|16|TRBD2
ASSQSALGAGFSNEQF
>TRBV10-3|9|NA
AISVGSEAF
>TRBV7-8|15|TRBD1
ASSPRDRGRINTEAF
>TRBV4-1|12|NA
ASSQDPAVYGYT
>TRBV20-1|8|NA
SAAGYEQY
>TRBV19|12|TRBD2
ASSYQRDGTEQY
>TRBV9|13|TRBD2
AHARASGKAGELF
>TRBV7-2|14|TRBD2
ASSFLLAGGSDTQY
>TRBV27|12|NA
ASSLTRQSEKLF
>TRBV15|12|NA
ATSRGTSTDTQY
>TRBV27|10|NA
ASSLKGGGYT
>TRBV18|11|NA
ASSPNPQGHAF
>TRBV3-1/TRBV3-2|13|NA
ASSQGTAPYNEQF
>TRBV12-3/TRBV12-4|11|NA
ASSLGGGTEAF
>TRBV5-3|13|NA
ARSSRGAGFNEQF
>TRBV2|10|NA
ASSEVDQPQH
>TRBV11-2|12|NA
ASRGPGNNQPQH
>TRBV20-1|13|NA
SASTGISYTDTQY
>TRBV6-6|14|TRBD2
ASSYVLAGSGDTQY
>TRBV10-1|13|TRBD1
ASSELRTGAFTIY
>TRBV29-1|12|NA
SVLRSGWNYGYT